This T cell receptor beta chain is from a study of blood T cells in healthy people across ages. Study-wide points: Per million T cells, TCR beta diversity dropped about linearly as age rose.

Comment on this clonotype: The antigen remains undetermined.

V gave up 6 bases and J gave up 6 bases; unmatched junction bases: 4. Germline assignment: CDR1 SGHTA and CDR2 FQGTGA. The CDR3 extends over 13 amino acids. Using a J-beta primer mix together with a sample-barcoded 5' primer, a second PCR was run for about 6 to 11 cycles. MiXCR, applied by TCRdb to the 5' RACE reads, yields one record per CDR3 protein. The sample holds around 990,000 distinct CDR3 sequences, less than 25% seen once. Isolation of PBMCs gave at least 6 million cells per sample. The data also belong to a second study, concerning T cells of mothers and their children. From that second work: Barcodes for each sample and 2-4 random nucleotides were added by the M1S primer used in the second PCR. The data showed no persistent microchimeric T cell clones.

The chain recombines TRBV7-3 with TRBJ2-2, with 7 bases fitting TRBD1. The clonotype comes from a girl aged 2-10 years in good health. The material sequenced was blood. The chain's CDR3 is CASRPGGAGELFF. CDR3 nucleotides: TGTGCCAGCAGGCCAGGGGGTGCCGGGGAGCTGTTTTTT. The entire variable domain, with the rest obtained from reference TRBV7-3 and TRBJ2-2, is as follows: GAGVSQTPSNKVTEKGKYVELRCDPISGHTALYWYRQSLGQGPEFLIYFQGTGAADDSGLPNDRFFAVRPEGSVSTLKIQRTERGDSAVYLCASRPGGAGELFFGEGSRLTVL.